One and the same sample provided the 14 T cell receptor beta chains below, sequenced in a study of response to subunit inactivated influenza vaccine. TCRdb reanalysed the RT-PCR reads using MiXCR and keeps one entry per CDR3 protein. The data show approximately 680,000 distinct CDR3 sequences, about a sixth seen once. Sequences were derived from PBMCs from blood, sampled approximately 12 days after vaccination. The receptors were gathered from a man in his forties or fifties who received an inactivated influenza vaccine.

The V call is TRBV11-1, the J call TRBJ2-1; TRBD1 might be the D (6 bases). The germline CDR1 and CDR2 sequences are SGHAT and FQDESV (reference sequence). Trimming cost V 4 bases and J 2 bases, with 12 bases left between them. The CDR3 consists of 15 residues. CDR3 nucleotides: TGTGCCAGCAGCTCCCGGGACACAGCCTACAATGAGCAGTTCTTC. Translation gives CASSSRDTAYNEQFF.

This clonotype was observed a few times. At one end, the junction sequence differs from germline, possibly due to a read error. V gene TRBV7-9 combines with J gene TRBJ2-3, with 10 nucleotides matching TRBD2. The germline gives CDR1 SEHNR, CDR2 FQNEAQ (reference sequence). This CDR3 comprises 15 residues. In DNA, the CDR3 is TGTGCCAGCAGCGTAGCCGGGACTAGCGTGGATACGCAGTATTTT. Translating it yields CASSVAGTSVDTQYF.

V gene TRBV7-2 combines with J gene TRBJ2-1; D is unclear. Trimming took off 4 bases at V and 11 bases at J, with 15 bases between the two ends. This CDR3 is 13 amino acids long. From germline, CDR1 is SGHTA and CDR2 FQGNSA. Written as DNA, the CDR3 is TGTGCCAGCAGCTCCCCCCAGGCAATAAAGCAGTTCTTC. It yields the protein CASSSPQAIKQFF. Supplemented by reference TRBV7-2 and TRBJ2-1, the full variable domain reads GAGVSQSPSNKVTEKGKDVELRCDPISGHTALYWYRQSLGQGLEFLIYFQGNSAPDKSGLPSDRFSAERTGGSVSTLTIQRTQQEDSAVYLCASSSPQAIKQFFGPGTRLTVL.

This clonotype was recorded many times. The DNA for the CDR3 is TGTGCCAGCAGTTTAATGCTTTGGACCGGGGAGCTGTTTTTT. Amino acid sequence: CASSLMLWTGELFF. The chain links TRBV12-3 or TRBV12-4 to TRBJ2-2; D ambiguous. V gave up 2 bases and J gave up 5 bases, with 9 bases separating them. CDR3 length: 14 residues.

This clonotype appeared a few times. Germline and junction disagree at one end, which may indicate a read error. The chain has TRBV12-3 or TRBV12-4 and TRBJ2-3, with 9 bases that match TRBD1. The CDR3 is 11 residues long. As DNA, the CDR3 is TGTGCCAGCAGTTTACGGACAGGGGCTCGTTTT. It translates to CASSLRTGARF.

V gene TRBV7-6 combines with J gene TRBJ2-7; D may be TRBD1 (6 bases). CDR1 SGHVS and CDR2 FNYEAQ come from the germline V gene. The CDR3 is made up of 15 amino acids. With 4 bases removed from V and 4 bases from J, the gap between germline ends came to 17 bases. The CDR3 DNA is TGTGCCAGCAGCTCCCCCCTCACAGGGCAGTACGAGCAGTACTTC. It encodes CASSSPLTGQYEQYF.

CDR3 coding DNA: TGCGCCAGCAGCTATATGGGATCTTCTAGCACAGATACGCAGTATTTT. Translation gives CASSYMGSSSTDTQYF. The chain has TRBV5-1 and TRBJ2-3; no definite D call. The CDR3 is made up of 16 amino acids. Germline-derived CDR1 and CDR2 are SGHRS and YFSETQ. The V gene lost 3 bases and the J gene lost 0 bases, with 14 bases spanning the gap. The full variable domain, its missing parts supplied by reference TRBV5-1 and TRBJ2-3, is KAGVTQTPRYLIKTRGQQVTLSCSPISGHRSVSWYQQTPGQGLQFLFEYFSETQRNKGNFPGRFSGRQFSNSRSEMNVSTLELGDSALYLCASSYMGSSSTDTQYFGPGTRLTVL.

This clonotype was observed a few times. The chain has TRBV5-1 and TRBJ2-1; TRBD1 aligns across 9 bases. V shed 5 bases, J shed 4 bases, and the junction held 7 bases outside the gene matches. The CDR3 extends over 15 amino acids. Germline-derived CDR1 and CDR2 are SGHRS and YFSETQ. The CDR3 bases are TGCGCCAGCAGTCGTAGGACAGGGGCATACAATGAGCAGTTCTTC. This codes for CASSRRTGAYNEQFF.

The CDR3 region has the DNA TGTGCCAGCAGCTTAATATTGGGTCCCTCTAGCACAGATACGCAGTATTTT. It specifies CASSLILGPSSTDTQYF. The rearrangement links TRBV11-2 to TRBJ2-3; D is uncertain. The germline gives CDR1 SGHAT, CDR2 FQNNGV. The ends were cut back, 2 bases at V and 0 bases at J, with 15 bases in the middle. This CDR3 spans 17 amino acids.

The V and J genes are TRBV11-3 and TRBJ2-3, with 12 bases matching TRBD1. The CDR3 contains 15 residues. V lost 4 bases, J lost 4 bases, and 3 bases stayed unmatched. CDR1 and CDR2 from the germline V gene are SGHNT and YENEEA. This CDR3 reads CASSSGTGGPDTQYF. The CDR3 region has the DNA TGTGCCAGCAGCTCCGGGACAGGGGGCCCAGATACGCAGTATTTT.

The genes are TRBV20-1 and TRBJ2-1; D tentatively reads TRBD1 or TRBD2 (5 bases each). Trimming took off 0 bases at V and 5 bases at J, with 14 bases between the two ends. From germline, CDR1 is DFQATT and CDR2 SNEGSKA (reference sequence). The CDR3 runs 15 residues. CDR3 region: CSAREYSGPHNEQFF. CDR3 bases: TGCAGTGCTAGAGAATACTCGGGACCCCACAATGAGCAGTTCTTC.

The gene calls are TRBV6-2 or TRBV6-3 and TRBJ2-1; 8 bases are shared with TRBD2. The trim removed 5 bases at V and 7 bases at J, leaving 10 bases unmatched. The CDR3 spans 15 residues. Looked up from germline, CDR1 is MNHEY and CDR2 is SVGEGT. DNA for the CDR3: TGTGCCAGCAGTCCCGCCGGGGGGGGCTATAATGAGCAGTTCTTC. It codes for CASSPAGGGYNEQFF.

V usage is TRBV29-1 and J usage is TRBJ2-1, with D possibly TRBD1 on 6 matching bases. The CDR3 extends over 12 amino acids. CDR1 SQVTM and CDR2 ANQGSEA come from the germline V gene. V lost 6 bases to trimming and J lost 3 bases, with 9 bases between them. This chain's CDR3 is CSVRTDYNEQFF. CDR3 nucleotide sequence: TGCAGCGTCCGGACAGACTACAATGAGCAGTTCTTC.

This clonotype was detected many times. J is TRBJ1-6 and V is TRBV20-1, with D perhaps matching TRBD1 (5 bases). CDR3 length: 13 residues. V lost 1 base, J lost 7 bases, and 8 bases lay in between. Germline lookup yields CDR1 DFQATT and CDR2 SNEGSKA (reference sequence). The CDR3 is CSARGDPNSPLHF. In DNA form, the CDR3 reads TGCAGTGCTAGAGGGGACCCGAATTCACCCCTCCACTTT.